These T cell receptor beta chains were read from a single sample in a study of blood T cell repertoires in COVID-19. TCRdb's copy holds only in-frame clones and misses some; the assay was immunoSEQ multiplex PCR. Here the sample spans about 150,000 clones, approximately 86% being singletons. Sequencing was performed on peripheral blood. These receptors were obtained from a woman in her 70s with acute or convalescent COVID-19. Both conserved end residues are part of each CDR3. Fields, in order: J gene, V gene, CDR3 protein.

TRBJ2-1,TRBV5-4,CASSGTSAEQFF
TRBJ1-5,TRBV6-1,CASSEALGQVSPQHF
TRBJ1-3,TRBV5-1,CASSPGLGGSGNTIYF
TRBJ2-6,TRBV3-1/TRBV3-2,CASSQDSGRGSGANVLTF
TRBJ2-6,TRBV5-5,CASSPLRGGSGANVLTF
TRBJ2-1,TRBV6-7,CASSYRTDPEGAMYNEQFF
TRBJ2-3,TRBV3-1/TRBV3-2,CASSQASGGANTQYF
TRBJ1-2,TRBV12-5,CASGQGGFGYTF
TRBJ2-2,TRBV4-1,CASSQEQATGELFF
TRBJ1-5,TRBV5-8,CASSRTNTGIYLISNQPQHF
TRBJ1-6,TRBV7-9,CASSLEAGASSPLHF
TRBJ2-7,TRBV27,CASSLLTGGSYEQYF
TRBJ2-1,TRBV24-1,CATSDSDRGLYSYNEQFF
TRBJ1-6,TRBV6-4,CASRIDYSGNSPLHF
TRBJ1-2,TRBV19,CASSIDPTGGQEGNYGYTF
TRBJ2-3,TRBV4-2,CASALSTGSTDTQYF
TRBJ1-2,TRBV5-5,CASSPRDWGYGYTF
TRBJ1-1,TRBV7-6,CASSPLLGGSVTEAFF
TRBJ2-5,TRBV7-9,CASSSEVPQETQYF
TRBJ2-1,TRBV10-1,CASSSGGAAYNEQFF
TRBJ2-3,TRBV4-1,CASSHGTSGVEADTQYF
TRBJ1-3,TRBV2,CASSEVGGVGNTIYF
TRBJ1-6,TRBV12-3/TRBV12-4,CASSSTLGQVLHF
TRBJ1-3,TRBV5-1,CASSSGGSGNTIYF
TRBJ1-2,TRBV5-1,CASRDSFLGYTF
TRBJ2-1,TRBV4-2,CASSQVGQQYNEQFF
TRBJ1-5,TRBV19,CASSIQTGINQPQHF
TRBJ1-1,TRBV6-6,CASQMNTEAFF
TRBJ1-5,TRBV7-2,CASSPGGYSNQPQHF
TRBJ2-5,TRBV5-1,CASSFLAGRGLETQYF
TRBJ2-2,TRBV7-6,CASSLRDYTNTGELFF
TRBJ1-1,TRBV18,CASSGAENTEAFF
TRBJ1-5,TRBV9,CASSVGAGNQPQHF
TRBJ2-7,TRBV27,CASSLAGGGFYEQYF
TRBJ1-3,TRBV25-1,CASQQGAPGNTIYF
TRBJ1-5,TRBV30,CAWSADRGGQPQHF
TRBJ2-1,TRBV7-2,CASSLYGEQFF
TRBJ2-3,TRBV11-2,CATMFERLNTDTQYF
TRBJ2-1,TRBV18,CASSFDSGGRPWQFF
TRBJ1-5,TRBV19,CASSIIRAGVKVQPQHF
TRBJ2-5,TRBV13,CASSLVAGGISETQYF
TRBJ2-1,TRBV19,CASSIGGGPYNEQFF
TRBJ2-3,TRBV6-5,CASSYRAAGVQDTQYF
TRBJ2-5,TRBV12-3/TRBV12-4,CASSFRGLETQYF
TRBJ2-3,TRBV18,CASSPSPDTQYF
TRBJ2-3,TRBV9,CASSVGASGGTDTQYF
TRBJ2-4,TRBV28,CASSPPAGGENIQYF
TRBJ1-4,TRBV5-8,CASSLEQEGGEKLFF
TRBJ2-3,TRBV7-2,CASSAEIADTQYF
TRBJ2-7,TRBV12-1,CASSFASFRVYEQYF
TRBJ2-5,TRBV18,CASSPLAGVQETQYF
TRBJ2-3,TRBV24-1,CATSGGQGTDTQYF
TRBJ2-7,TRBV28,CASTLGGSSYEQYF
TRBJ2-1,TRBV10-3,CAISAYSGVYNEQFF
TRBJ1-5,TRBV28,CASSDRDRGRRGQPQHF